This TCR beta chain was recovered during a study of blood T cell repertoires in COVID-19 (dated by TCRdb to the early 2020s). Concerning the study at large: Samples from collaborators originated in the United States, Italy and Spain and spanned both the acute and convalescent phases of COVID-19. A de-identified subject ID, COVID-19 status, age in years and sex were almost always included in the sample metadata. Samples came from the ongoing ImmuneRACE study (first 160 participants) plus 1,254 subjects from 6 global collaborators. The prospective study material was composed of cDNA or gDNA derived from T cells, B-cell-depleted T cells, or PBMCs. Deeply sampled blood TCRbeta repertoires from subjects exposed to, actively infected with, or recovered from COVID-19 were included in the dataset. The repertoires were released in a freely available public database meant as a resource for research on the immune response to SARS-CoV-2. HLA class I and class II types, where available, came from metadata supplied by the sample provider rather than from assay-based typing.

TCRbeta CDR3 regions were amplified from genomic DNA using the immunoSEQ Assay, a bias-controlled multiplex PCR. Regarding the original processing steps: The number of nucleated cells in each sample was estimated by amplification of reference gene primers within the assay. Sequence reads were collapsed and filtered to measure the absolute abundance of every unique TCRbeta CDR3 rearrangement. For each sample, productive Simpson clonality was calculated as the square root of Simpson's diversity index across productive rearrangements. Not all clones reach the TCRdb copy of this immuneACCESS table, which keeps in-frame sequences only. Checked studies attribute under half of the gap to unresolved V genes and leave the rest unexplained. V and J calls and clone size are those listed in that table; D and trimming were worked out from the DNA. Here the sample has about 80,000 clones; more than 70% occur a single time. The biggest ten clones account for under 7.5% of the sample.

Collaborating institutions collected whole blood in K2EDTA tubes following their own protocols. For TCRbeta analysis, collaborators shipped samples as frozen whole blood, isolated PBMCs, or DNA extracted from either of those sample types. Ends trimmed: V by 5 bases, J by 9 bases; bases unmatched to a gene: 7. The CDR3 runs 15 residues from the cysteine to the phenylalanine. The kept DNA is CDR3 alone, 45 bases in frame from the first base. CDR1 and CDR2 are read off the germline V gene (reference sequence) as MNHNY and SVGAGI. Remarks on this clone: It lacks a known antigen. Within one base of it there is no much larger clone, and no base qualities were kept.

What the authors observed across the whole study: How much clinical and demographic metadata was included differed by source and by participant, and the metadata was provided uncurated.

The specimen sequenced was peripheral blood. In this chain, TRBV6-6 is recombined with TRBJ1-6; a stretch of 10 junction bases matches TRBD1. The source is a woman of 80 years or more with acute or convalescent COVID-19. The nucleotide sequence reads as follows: TGTGCCAGCAGTGCTTCCGACAGGGGGCTTTCACCCCTCCACTTT. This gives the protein CASSASDRGLSPLHF.